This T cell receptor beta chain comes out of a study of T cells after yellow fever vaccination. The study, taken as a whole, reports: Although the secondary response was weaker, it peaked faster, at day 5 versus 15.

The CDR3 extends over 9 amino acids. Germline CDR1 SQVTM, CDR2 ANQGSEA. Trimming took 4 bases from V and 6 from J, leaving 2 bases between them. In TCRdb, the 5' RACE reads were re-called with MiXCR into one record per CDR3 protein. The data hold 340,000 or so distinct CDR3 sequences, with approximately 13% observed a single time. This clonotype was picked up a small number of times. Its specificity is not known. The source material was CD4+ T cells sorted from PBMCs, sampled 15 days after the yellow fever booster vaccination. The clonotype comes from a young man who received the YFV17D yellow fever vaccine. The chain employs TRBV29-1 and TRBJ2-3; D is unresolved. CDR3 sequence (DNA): TGCAGCGTTGGTGATACGCAGTATTTT. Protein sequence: CSVGDTQYF.